This entry concerns a single T cell receptor beta chain. Its antigen remains undetermined. No quality values exist for individual bases; no much larger clone is one base distant. The receptor library was made with the immunoSEQ multiplex PCR assay. TCRdb stores this immuneACCESS table with in-frame sequences only. Part of the clones is absent; in the studies checked, under half of the shortfall reflects unresolved V genes, and no reason is known for the rest. This sample is represented by approximately 70,000 clones; roughly 98% of them were singletons. The ten largest account for 0.16% of the sample. The entry originates in a study of technical replicates of blood from a handful of donors (dated by TCRdb to about 2017). The germline ends are 13 bases apart after V is trimmed by 4 bases and J by 0 bases. The cysteine opens and the phenylalanine closes a CDR3 of 14 amino acids. Solely the CDR3 DNA is kept, with 42 bases framed from the first base. CDR1 SQVTM and CDR2 ANQGSEA were looked up in the germline V gene.

Sequenced material: T cells isolated from PBMCs. The receptor comes from a human donor in good health. The rearrangement combines TRBV29-1 with TRBJ2-7; the D segment could be TRBD1, given 5 matching bases. The CDR3 reads as follows: CSVVGQGLSYEQYF. Read as DNA, the sequence is TGCAGCGTTGTAGGCCAGGGCCTCTCCTACGAGCAGTACTTC.